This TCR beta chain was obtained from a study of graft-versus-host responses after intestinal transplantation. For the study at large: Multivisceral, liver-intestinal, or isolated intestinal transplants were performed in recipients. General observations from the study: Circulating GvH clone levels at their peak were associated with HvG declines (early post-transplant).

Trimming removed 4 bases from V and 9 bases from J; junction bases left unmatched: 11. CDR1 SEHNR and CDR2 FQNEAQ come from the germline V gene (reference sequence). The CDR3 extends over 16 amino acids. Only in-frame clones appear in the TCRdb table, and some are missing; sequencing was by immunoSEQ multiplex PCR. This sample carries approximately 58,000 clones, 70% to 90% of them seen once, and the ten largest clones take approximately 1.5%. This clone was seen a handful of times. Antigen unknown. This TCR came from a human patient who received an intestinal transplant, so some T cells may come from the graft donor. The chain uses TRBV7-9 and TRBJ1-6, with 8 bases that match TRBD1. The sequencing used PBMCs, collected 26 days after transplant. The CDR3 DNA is TGTGCCAGCAGCTCGACGACAGGGGAAAGCTTTTCACCCCTCCACTTT. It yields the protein CASSSTTGESFSPLHF.